The present T cell receptor (beta chain) was sequenced within a study of cytomegalovirus exposure and HLA in healthy donors. Background on the study: Researchers found that about four fifths of 398 genotyped donors fell within the Caucasian-associated ancestry cluster.

13 Jbeta primers and 60 Vbeta primers were used for the PCR. This table comes from immunoSEQ multiplex PCR, and its TCRdb copy is limited to in-frame clones, with some not included. Of roughly 150,000 clones listed, about two thirds were seen once; the top ten hold 2% to 2.5%. The V and J ends lost 0 bases and 4 bases respectively, with 8 bases between them. Looked up from germline, CDR1 is SGHRS and CDR2 is YFSETQ. This CDR3 has 13 amino acids. The chain recombines TRBV5-1 with TRBJ2-7; D is uncertain. The source is a woman aged 55-69 years in good health and CMV-seropositive. What was sequenced was PBMCs. The DNA of the CDR3 is TGCGCCAGCAGCTTGGGGCACCATTACGAGCAGTACTTC. Translated: CASSLGHHYEQYF.